The source of this T cell receptor beta chain is a study of blood T cell repertoires in COVID-19. Overall study context: The analysed material was cDNA or gDNA that came from T cells, B-cell-depleted T cells, or PBMCs.

Everyone who took part was roughly 18 to 89 years old, and they came from 20 to 25 US areas. Participant reports of clinical history set cohort assignment. Some clones are missing from TCRdb's copy, which holds only in-frame ones; the method was immunoSEQ multiplex PCR. The sample records around 220,000 clones, about four fifths being singletons. The V and J ends lost 0 bases and 9 bases, in that order; junction bases with no gene match: 4. The CDR3 totals 13 residues. Germline V gives CDR1 LGHDT, CDR2 YNNKEL (reference sequence). This clone was seen only once. Material: PBMCs or T cells enriched from blood (not recorded which). This clonotype originated in a woman aged 40 to 49 who had recovered from COVID-19. The chain is built from TRBV3-1 (or the pseudogene TRBV3-2) and TRBJ1-1; 7 bases align to TRBD1. The CDR3 is CASSQEGGQQAFF. The CDR3 DNA reads TGTGCCAGCAGCCAAGAAGGGGGCCAGCAAGCTTTCTTT.